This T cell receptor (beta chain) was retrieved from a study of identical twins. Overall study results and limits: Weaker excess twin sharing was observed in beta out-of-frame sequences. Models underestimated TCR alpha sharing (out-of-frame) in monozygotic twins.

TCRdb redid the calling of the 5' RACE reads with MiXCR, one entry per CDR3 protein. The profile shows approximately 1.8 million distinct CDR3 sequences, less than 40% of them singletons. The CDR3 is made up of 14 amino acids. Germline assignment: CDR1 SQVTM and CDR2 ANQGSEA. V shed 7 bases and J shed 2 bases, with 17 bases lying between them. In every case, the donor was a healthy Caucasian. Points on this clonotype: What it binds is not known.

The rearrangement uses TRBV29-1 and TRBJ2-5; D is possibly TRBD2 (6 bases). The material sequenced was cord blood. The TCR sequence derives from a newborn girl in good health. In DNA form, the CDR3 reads TGCAGCGGGAGGGTTCGTACCGGACAAGAGACCCAGTACTTC. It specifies CSGRVRTGQETQYF.